This TCR beta chain was profiled in a study of CXCR3-negative and CXCR3-positive naive CD8 T cells. The study's findings and limits: Naive cells with CXCR3 showed TRB CDR3s that were more hydrophobic than those in CXCR3-negative naive cells. The naive subsets expressed comparable surface CD5, and the authors inferred TCR strength from TRB CDR3 properties.

Cells that were CD45RO-CCR7+CD27+CD95- constituted naive CD8+ T cells. The authors made the TRB cDNA libraries by 5' RACE using UMI labels. With the 5' RACE reads reprocessed, TCRdb shows one record per CDR3 protein and no DNA. This repertoire includes 130,000 to 150,000 distinct CDR3 sequences. Germline CDR1 and CDR2: MGHRA and YSYEKL. The CDR3 length is 15 residues. To note about this clonotype: Its target is unknown.

This clonotype originated in a human donor in good health. Some clones in this sample may be carry-over from other donors' samples. The chain employs TRBV4-1 and TRBJ1-2; TCRdb selects TRBD1, and the lack of DNA leaves this call unchecked. The sequencing input was naive CXCR3+ CD8+ T cells from blood. Subset specified: CD45RO-CCR7+CD27+CD95- naive CD8+ T cells expressing CXCR3 (TNR3+). This CDR3 is CASSQATGLSYGYTF.